The entry that follows covers one T cell receptor (beta chain) sequence. There are 13 residues in the CDR3. Germline values: CDR1 MGHRA, CDR2 YSYEKL. Trimming shortened V by 1 base and J by 5 bases, and 8 bases separated the two germline ends. This record belongs to a study of blood T cell repertoires in COVID-19. About the research overall: Both acute and convalescent COVID-19 samples were obtained from the United States, Italy and Spain. Nucleic acid was either cDNA or gDNA, and it came from T cells, B-cell-depleted T cells, or PBMCs.

In the original processing: Reference gene primers were amplified, and this amplification served to estimate nucleated cell counts. Here immunoSEQ multiplex PCR was the method, and the copy in TCRdb shows in-frame clones only, minus some. The D gene and trimming were derived from the DNA, and the V and J assignments and clone size from that table. The sample contains about 110,000 clones, about two thirds of which appear only once. The chain uses TRBV4-1 and TRBJ2-5, with D unresolved. Sample: peripheral blood. This TCR was recovered from a woman aged 40 to 50 with acute or convalescent COVID-19. The CDR3 coding sequence is TGCGCCAGCAGCCAAGGCCCGGTGGAGACCCAGTACTTC. Amino acids: CASSQGPVETQYF.